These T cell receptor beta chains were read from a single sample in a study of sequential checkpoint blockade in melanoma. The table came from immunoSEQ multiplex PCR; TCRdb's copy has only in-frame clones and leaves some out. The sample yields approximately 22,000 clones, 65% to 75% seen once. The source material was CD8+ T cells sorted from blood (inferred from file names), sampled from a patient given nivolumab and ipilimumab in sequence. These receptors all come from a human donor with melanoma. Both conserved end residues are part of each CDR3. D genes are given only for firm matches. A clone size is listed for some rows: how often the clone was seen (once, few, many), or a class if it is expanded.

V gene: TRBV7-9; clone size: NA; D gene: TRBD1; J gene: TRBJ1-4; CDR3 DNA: TGTGCCAGCAGAGGACAGGGAACTAATGAAAAACTGTTTTTT; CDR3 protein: CASRGQGTNEKLFF
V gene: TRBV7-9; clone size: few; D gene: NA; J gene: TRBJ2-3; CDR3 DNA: TGTGCCAGCAGCTTAGAAGGCACGGGTGGTACGCAGTATTTT; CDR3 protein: CASSLEGTGGTQYF
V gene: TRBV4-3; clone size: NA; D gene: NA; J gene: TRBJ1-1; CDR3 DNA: TGCGCCAGCAGCCCGGGTAGGAGGGGTGTAAACACTGAAGCTTTCTTT; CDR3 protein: CASSPGRRGVNTEAFF
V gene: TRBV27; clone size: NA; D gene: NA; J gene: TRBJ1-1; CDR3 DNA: TGTGCCAGCAGTTTATTCTCGACAGGCCAAGAAGCTTTCTTT; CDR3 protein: CASSLFSTGQEAFF
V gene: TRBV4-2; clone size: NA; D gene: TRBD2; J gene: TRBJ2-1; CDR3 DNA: TGTGCCAGCAGCCAAGGGTACGCTAGCGGGGCCTATGAGCAGTTCTTC; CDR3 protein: CASSQGYASGAYEQFF
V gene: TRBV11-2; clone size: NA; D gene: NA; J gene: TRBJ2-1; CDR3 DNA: TGTGCCAGCAGCTTACAGGACAATGAGCAGTTCTTC; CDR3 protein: CASSLQDNEQFF
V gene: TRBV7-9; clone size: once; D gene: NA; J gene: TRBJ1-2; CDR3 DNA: TGTGCCAGCAACCCTCCCCTGGAGCGTGGCTACACCTTC; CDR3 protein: CASNPPLERGYTF
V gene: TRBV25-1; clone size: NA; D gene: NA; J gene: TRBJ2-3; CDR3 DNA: TGTGCCAGCAGGGGGGGTGCGGGTAGCACAGATACGCAGTATTTT; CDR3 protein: CASRGGAGSTDTQYF
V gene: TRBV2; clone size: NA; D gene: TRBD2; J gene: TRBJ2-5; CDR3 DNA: TGTGCCAGCAGGGGACTAGCGGGGTTAGAGACCCAGTACTTC; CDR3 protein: CASRGLAGLETQYF
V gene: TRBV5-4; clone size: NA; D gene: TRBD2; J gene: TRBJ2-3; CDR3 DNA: TGTGCTACCAGGGAGGGGAATGAAGATACGCAGTATTTT; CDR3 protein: CATREGNEDTQYF
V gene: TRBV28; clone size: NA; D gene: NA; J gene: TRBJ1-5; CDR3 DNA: TGTGCCAGCAGTTACAGAAAGTACAGTCAGCCCCAGCATTTT; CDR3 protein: CASSYRKYSQPQHF
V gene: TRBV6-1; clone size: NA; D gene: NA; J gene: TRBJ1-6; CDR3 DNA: TGTGCCAGCAGTGAAGAGGGGGAGAATTCACCCCTCCACTTT; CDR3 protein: CASSEEGENSPLHF
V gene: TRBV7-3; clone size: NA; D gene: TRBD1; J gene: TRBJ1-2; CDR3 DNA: TGTGCCAGCAGCTCAGCAGGGGGGCCTAACTATGGCTACACCTTC; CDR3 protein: CASSSAGGPNYGYTF
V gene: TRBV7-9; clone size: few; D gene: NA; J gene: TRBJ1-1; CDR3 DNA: TGTGCCAGCAGCTTAAGTCGGGGCCGGGGGGAACTAGACACTGAAGCTTTCTTT; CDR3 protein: CASSLSRGRGELDTEAFF
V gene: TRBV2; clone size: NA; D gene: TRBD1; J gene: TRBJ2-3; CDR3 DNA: TGTGCCACGACAGGGCCGGACACAGATACGCAGTATTTT; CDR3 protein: CATTGPDTDTQYF
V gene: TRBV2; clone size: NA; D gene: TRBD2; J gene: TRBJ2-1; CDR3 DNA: TGTGCCAGCAGCCCCGGACTAGCCACCTACAATGAGCAGTTCTTC; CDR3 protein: CASSPGLATYNEQFF
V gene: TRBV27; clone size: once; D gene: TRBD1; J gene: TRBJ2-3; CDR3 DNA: TGTGCCAGCAGCCCCAGGGGGGATACGCAGTATTTT; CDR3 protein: CASSPRGDTQYF
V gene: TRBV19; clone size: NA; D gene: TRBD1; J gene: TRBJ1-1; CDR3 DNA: TGTGCCAGTAGCTACCCGGGACAGGGGGCTTTCTTT; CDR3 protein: CASSYPGQGAFF
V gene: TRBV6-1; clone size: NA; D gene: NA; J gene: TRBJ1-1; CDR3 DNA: TGTGCCAGCAGGAACAGGGATACTGAAGCTTTCTTT; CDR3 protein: CASRNRDTEAFF
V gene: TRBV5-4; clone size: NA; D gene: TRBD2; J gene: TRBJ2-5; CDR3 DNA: TGTGCCAGCAGCTTTGGGGGGGTAGTGAGGGAGACCCAGTACTTC; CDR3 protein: CASSFGGVVRETQYF
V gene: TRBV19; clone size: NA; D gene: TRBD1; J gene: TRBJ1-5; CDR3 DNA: TGTGCCAGCCTCAGGACAGGGTATAATCAGCCCCAGCATTTT; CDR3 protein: CASLRTGYNQPQHF
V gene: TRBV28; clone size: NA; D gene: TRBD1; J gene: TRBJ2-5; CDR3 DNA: TGTGCCAGCAGATTCTGGGACAGGGGTGAGACCCAGTACTTC; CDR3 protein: CASRFWDRGETQYF
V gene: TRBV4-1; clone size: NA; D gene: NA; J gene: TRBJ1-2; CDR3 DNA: TGCGCCAGCAGCCAAGGGGGGGAGCGTGGCTACACCTTC; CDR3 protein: CASSQGGERGYTF
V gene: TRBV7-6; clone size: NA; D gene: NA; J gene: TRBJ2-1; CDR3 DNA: TGTGCCAGCAGCTCGCAGGGGGGTGGGACACGGAATGAGCAGTTCTTC; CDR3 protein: CASSSQGGGTRNEQFF
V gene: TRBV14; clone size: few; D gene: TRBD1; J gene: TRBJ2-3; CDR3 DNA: TGTGCCAGCTCACGTTACAGGGGGCCCCCAGATACGCAGTATTTT; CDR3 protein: CASSRYRGPPDTQYF
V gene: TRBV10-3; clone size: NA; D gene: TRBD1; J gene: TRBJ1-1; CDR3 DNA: TGTGCCATCAGTGAACAGGGGTTACCTGAAGCTTTCTTT; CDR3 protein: CAISEQGLPEAFF
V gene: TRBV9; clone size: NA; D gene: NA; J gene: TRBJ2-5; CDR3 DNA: TGTGCCAGCAGCGTAGGAGATGTAGAGACCCAGTACTTC; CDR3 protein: CASSVGDVETQYF
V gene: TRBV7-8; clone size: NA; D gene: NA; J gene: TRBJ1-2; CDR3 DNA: TGTGCCAGCAGCCAAGAAGTCCAAACAGGGAACTATGGCTACACCTTC; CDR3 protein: CASSQEVQTGNYGYTF
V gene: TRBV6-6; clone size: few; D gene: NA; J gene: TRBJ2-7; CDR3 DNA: TGTGCCAGCAGTTACTCCGGGGGAGTCTACGAGCAGTACTTC; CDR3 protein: CASSYSGGVYEQYF
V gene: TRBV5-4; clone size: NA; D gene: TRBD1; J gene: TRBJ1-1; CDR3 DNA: TGTGCCAGCAGCGAGCAGGGGGCTGAAGCTTTCTTT; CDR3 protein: CASSEQGAEAFF
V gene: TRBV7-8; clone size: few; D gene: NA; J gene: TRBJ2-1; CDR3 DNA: TGTGCCAGCAGCCCCAGGGGCGACAATGAGCAGTTCTTC; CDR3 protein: CASSPRGDNEQFF
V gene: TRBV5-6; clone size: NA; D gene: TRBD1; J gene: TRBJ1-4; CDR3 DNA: TGTGCCAGCAGCTCAAACTCCCAGACAGGGGAAAAACTGTTTTTT; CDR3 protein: CASSSNSQTGEKLFF
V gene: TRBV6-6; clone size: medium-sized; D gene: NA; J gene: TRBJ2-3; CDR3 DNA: TGTGCCAGCAGTCTTCGCACAGATACGCAGTATTTT; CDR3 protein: CASSLRTDTQYF
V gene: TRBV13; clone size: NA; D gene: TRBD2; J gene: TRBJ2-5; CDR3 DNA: TGTGCCAGCAGCTTAGGTGGGACTAGCGGGGGGGTCACCGCCGGCCGGGAGACCCAGTACTTC; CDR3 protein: CASSLGGTSGGVTAGRETQYF
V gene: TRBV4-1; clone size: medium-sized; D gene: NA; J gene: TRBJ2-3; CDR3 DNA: TGCGCCAGCAGCCAAGATGAATGGGGGCCCAGCACAGATACGCAGTATTTT; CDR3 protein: CASSQDEWGPSTDTQYF
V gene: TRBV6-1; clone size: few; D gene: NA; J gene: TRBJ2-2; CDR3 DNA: TGTGCCACCCTCTCGGGGGCCGGGGAGCTGTTTTTT; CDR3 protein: CATLSGAGELFF
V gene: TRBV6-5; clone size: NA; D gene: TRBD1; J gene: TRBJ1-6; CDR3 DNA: TGTGCCAGCAGTTACCCCACAGGGGGCCATTCACCCCTCCACTTT; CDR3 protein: CASSYPTGGHSPLHF
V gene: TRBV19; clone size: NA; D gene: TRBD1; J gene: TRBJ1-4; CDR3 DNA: TGTGCCACCAGACCGGGACAGGGGGCTTTTGATGAAAAACTGTTTTTT; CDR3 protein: CATRPGQGAFDEKLFF
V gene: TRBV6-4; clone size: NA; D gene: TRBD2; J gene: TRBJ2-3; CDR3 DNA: TGTGCCAGCAGCCAATCCACTAGCGGGTCTCGCGTAACAGATACGCAGTATTTT; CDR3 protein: CASSQSTSGSRVTDTQYF
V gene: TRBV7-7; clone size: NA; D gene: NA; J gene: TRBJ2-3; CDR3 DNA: TGTGCCAGCAGCTTAGGGCCCAGGTACACAGATACGCAGTATTTT; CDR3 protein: CASSLGPRYTDTQYF
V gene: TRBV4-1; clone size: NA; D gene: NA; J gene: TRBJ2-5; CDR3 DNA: TGCGCCAGCAGTCGTAGGGAGATTCGGGAGACCCAGTACTTC; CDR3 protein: CASSRREIRETQYF
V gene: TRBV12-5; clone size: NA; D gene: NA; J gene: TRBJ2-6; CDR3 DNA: TGTGCTAGTGGTATGACAGGTCTGAGCTCTGGGGCCAACGTCCTGACTTTC; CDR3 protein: CASGMTGLSSGANVLTF
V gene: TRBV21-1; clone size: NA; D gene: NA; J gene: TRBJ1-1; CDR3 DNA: TGTGCCAGCAGCCCTCTCAGGGGAGGGGGGACTGAAGCTTTCTTT; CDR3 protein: CASSPLRGGGTEAFF
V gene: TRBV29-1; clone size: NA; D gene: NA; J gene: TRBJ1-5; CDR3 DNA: TGCAGCGGTCCAGGTCGGGGTCTAGCGACTTATAGCAATCAGCCCCAGCATTTT; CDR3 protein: CSGPGRGLATYSNQPQHF
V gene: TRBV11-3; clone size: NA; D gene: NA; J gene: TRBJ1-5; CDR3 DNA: TGTGCCAGCAGCTTAGATTATAGCAATCAGCCCCAGCATTTT; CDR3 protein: CASSLDYSNQPQHF
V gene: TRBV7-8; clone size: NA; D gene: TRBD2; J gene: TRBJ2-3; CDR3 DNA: TGTGCCAGCAGCTTAGCGAGACTAGCGGGGGCCTACACAGATACGCAGTATTTT; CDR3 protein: CASSLARLAGAYTDTQYF
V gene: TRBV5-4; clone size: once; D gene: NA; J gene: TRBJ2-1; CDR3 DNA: TGTGCCAGCAGCTCCTCCTTATCCCTCAATGAGCAGTTCTTC; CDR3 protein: CASSSSLSLNEQFF
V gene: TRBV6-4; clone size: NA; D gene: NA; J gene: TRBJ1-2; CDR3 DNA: TGTGCCAGCAGTTCTCCAGAGACAGAAGCGTATGGCTACACCTTC; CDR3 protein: CASSSPETEAYGYTF
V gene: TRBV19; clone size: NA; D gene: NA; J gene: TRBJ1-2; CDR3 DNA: TGTGCCAGTAGTATCCGGACAGAAAGTAACTATGGCTACACCTTC; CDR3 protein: CASSIRTESNYGYTF
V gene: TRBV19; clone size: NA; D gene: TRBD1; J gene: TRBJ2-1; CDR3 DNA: TGTGCCAGTAGTGAAATTGGCAGGGGGCCTGTCAATGAGCAGTTCTTC; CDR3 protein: CASSEIGRGPVNEQFF
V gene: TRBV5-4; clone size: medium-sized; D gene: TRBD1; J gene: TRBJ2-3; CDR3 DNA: TGTGCCAGCAGCTTACGGACAGGGGGCGCAGATACGCAGTATTTT; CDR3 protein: CASSLRTGGADTQYF
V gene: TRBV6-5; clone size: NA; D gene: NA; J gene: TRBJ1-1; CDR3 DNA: TGTGCCAGCACCTATAATTGGGGGGGCACTGAAGCTTTCTTT; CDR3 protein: CASTYNWGGTEAFF
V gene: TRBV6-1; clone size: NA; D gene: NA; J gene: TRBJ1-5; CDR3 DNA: TGTGCCAGCAAGGGAGGGGGGTCTCAGCCCCAGCATTTT; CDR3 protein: CASKGGGSQPQHF
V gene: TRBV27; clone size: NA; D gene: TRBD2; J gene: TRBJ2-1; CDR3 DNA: TGTGCCAGCAGTTTATTTATTAGCGGGGGCCGATACAATGAGCAGTTCTTC; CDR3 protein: CASSLFISGGRYNEQFF
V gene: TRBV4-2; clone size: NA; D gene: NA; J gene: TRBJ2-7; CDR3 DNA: TGTGCCAGCAGCCAAGTTGACAGTGCTTACGAGCAGTACTTC; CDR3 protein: CASSQVDSAYEQYF
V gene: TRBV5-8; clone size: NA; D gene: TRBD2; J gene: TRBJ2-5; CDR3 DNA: TGTGCCAGCAGCCCGGGACTAGCGGTCCAAGAGACCCAGTACTTC; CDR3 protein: CASSPGLAVQETQYF
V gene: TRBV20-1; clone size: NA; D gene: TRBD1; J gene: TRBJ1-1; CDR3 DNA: TGCAGTGCCGACAGGGCCTTTGAAGCTTTCTTT; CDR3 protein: CSADRAFEAFF
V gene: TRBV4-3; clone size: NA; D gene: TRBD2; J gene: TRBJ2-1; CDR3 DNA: TGCGCCAGCAGCCAACGCGGGGGGGTGTACAATGAGCAGTTCTTC; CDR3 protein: CASSQRGGVYNEQFF
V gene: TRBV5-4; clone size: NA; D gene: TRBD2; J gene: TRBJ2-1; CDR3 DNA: TGTGCCAGCAGCTTTAGGGGCGGGGGGGATTTCGAGCAGTTCTTC; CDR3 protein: CASSFRGGGDFEQFF
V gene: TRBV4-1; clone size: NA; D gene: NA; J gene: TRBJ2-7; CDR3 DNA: TGCGCCAGCAGCCATCGCGAGGCTAGTTCCTACGAGCAGTACTTC; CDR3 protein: CASSHREASSYEQYF